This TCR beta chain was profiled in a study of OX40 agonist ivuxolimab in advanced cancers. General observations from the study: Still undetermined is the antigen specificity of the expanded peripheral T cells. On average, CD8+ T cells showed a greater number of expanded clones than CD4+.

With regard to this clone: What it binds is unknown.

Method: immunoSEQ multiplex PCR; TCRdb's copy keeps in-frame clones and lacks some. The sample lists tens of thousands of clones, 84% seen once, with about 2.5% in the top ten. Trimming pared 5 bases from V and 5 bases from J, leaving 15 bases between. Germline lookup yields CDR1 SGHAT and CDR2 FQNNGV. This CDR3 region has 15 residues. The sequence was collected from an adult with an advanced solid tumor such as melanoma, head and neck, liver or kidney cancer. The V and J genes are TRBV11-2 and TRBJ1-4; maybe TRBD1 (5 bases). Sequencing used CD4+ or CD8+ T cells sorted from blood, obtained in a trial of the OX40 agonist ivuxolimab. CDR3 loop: CASSLRVGMNEKLFF. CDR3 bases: TGTGCCAGCAGCCTCAGGGTGGGGATGAATGAAAAACTGTTTTTT.